This T cell receptor beta chain derives from a study of Graves' ophthalmopathy and Graves' hyperthyroidism. The study, taken as a whole, reports: Thyroid clonotypes that were expanded above 0.001 frequency mostly also appeared in blood.

Of note for this clonotype: Its cognate antigen is unknown.

The authors amplified TCR beta CDR3 regions, and they did so from RNA transcripts for repertoire sequencing. A first-round RT-PCR used HTBI primers, followed by a second-round multiplex PCR. Using its own MiXCR run on the multiplex PCR reads, TCRdb lists one record per CDR3 protein. The sample consists of 400,000 to 450,000 distinct CDR3 sequences, roughly 20% of them appearing once. People with hyperthyroidism were aged 18 to 65 and newly diagnosed, under 2 months' duration. Each diagnosis was determined on the basis of clinical symptoms, serum thyroxine, TRAb, thyroid ultrasound and orbital computed tomography. The specimen was peripheral blood. The source is a woman aged 18-35 years with stable Graves' hyperthyroidism.

The CDR3: CASSSEPGTGDSPLHF. In DNA, the CDR3 is TGCGCCAGCAGCTCGGAACCCGGGACAGGGGATTCACCCCTCCACTTT. The chain links TRBV5-1 to TRBJ1-6; 10 bases line up with TRBD1. The germline V gene encodes CDR1 SGHRS and CDR2 YFSETQ. The CDR3 runs 16 residues. With 3 bases clipped from V and 8 bases from J, the junction kept 8 bases outside the gene matches.